In this sample, the clone carrying this T cell receptor (beta chain) turned up once. Its antigen is not known. These data come from a study of cytomegalovirus exposure and HLA in healthy donors. Regarding the study as a whole: Cytomegalovirus status was reportedly diagnosed by the classifier with high specificity and sensitivity. Among TCR sequences, most were rare, though some public TCRs appeared in many donors.

Per germline, CDR1 SGDLS and CDR2 YYNGEE. The CDR3 runs 15 residues. V gave up 3 bases and J gave up 5 bases, with 17 bases separating them. 60 Vbeta and 13 Jbeta primers were used in PCR. Sequencing was performed with immunoSEQ multiplex PCR; in TCRdb, only in-frame clones are kept and a portion is missing. The sample records about 230,000 clones, around 89% being singletons. V gene TRBV9 combines with J gene TRBJ1-1; possible D gene TRBD1, 5 bases. This clonotype originated in a woman under 30 in good health and CMV-seronegative. Sequencing was done on a sample of PBMCs. Written as DNA, the CDR3 is TGTGCCAGCAGCGCCCAAGGGACGGGGGGAACTGAAGCTTTCTTT. Encoded protein: CASSAQGTGGTEAFF.